This T cell receptor beta chain was retrieved from a study of CD8 T cells in Susac syndrome (dated 2019 in TCRdb). With respect to the entire study: The study used repertoire sequencing to test whether antigen drove CD8+ T cell activation and differentiation in Susac syndrome. The clonality of the CD8+ T cell repertoire was compared across approximately eleven healthy donors, around 14 Susac syndrome patients and 15 multiple sclerosis patients.

V was cut back by 1 base and J by 7 bases, leaving a gap of 17 bases between them. Its CDR3 holds 15 amino acids, cysteine through phenylalanine. The kept DNA is CDR3 alone, 45 bases in frame from the first base. CDR1 is given as SGHKS and CDR2 as YYEKEE, both from the germline V gene (reference sequence). What the research found in general, with its limitations: The number of individuals in the TCR sequencing and HLA analysis was acknowledged as relatively small.

RNA was extracted with the RNeasy kit and about 0.5 to 1 ug was reverse transcribed using random hexamers. The immunoSEQ multiplex PCR assay, which covers 54 Vbeta and 13 Jbeta segments, was used to amplify TCR beta CDR3 regions. To correct PCR amplification bias, a synthetic template baseline was used for both primer optimization and computational correction. Per the authors' processing: Only productive sequences were kept, with reads annotated to V, D and J genes according to IMGT and analyzed in immunoSEQ Analyzer. To calculate clonality, Shannon entropy was normalized by log2 of the number of productive unique sequences and then subtracted from one. For each patient and control, public and private clones were evaluated among the 100 most prevalent clones. Susac-specific clones were defined as absent from healthy and MS cohorts, 850 to 1,300 published viral clones and other ImmuneACCESS disease sequences. The public reads were run again by TCRdb, first through fastp at Q25 and then through MiXCR, and only productive beta chains were kept. Rows with one shared CDR3 protein collapse into an entry with the most common genes and DNA. Here the V and J calls rest on TCRdb's processing, not on the authors' analysis. The sample table shows some 450,000 distinct CDR3 sequences, and roughly 85% are seen once. The ten largest account for about 0.12% of the sample.

Peripheral blood CD8+ and CD4+ T cells from healthy donors, Susac syndrome patients and multiple sclerosis patients were profiled using high-throughput TCR beta sequencing. Treatment-naive patients with stable or active relapsing-remitting disease fulfilling revised McDonald criteria were used as multiple sclerosis controls. Bulk CD8+ and CD4+ T cells were purified by magnetic negative isolation, whereas CD8+ TEMRA cells were enriched by FACS. Blood was drawn into EDTA tubes, processed within 24 hours, and PBMCs were isolated by density gradient centrifugation. PBMCs intended for TCR sequencing were cryopreserved in liquid nitrogen and were subsequently thawed in a 37 degrees C water bath. A purity of at least 90% was achieved for sorted or isolated CD4+, CD8+ and CD8+ TEMRA cells. To note about this clonotype: The antigen it binds to is not known. Base qualities are not provided; no much larger clone lies one nucleotide away.

The clonotype originates from a human donor with multiple sclerosis. The sequencing input was CD8+ T cells from PBMCs. The chain is encoded by TRBV5-5 joined to TRBJ1-2, with an unclear D gene assignment. Here the CDR3 is given as CASSLSSETPVGYTF. The DNA sequence reads TGTGCCAGCAGCTTGTCTTCAGAGACCCCGGTTGGCTACACCTTC. Beyond the CDR3, the reference TRBV5-5 and TRBJ1-2 genes provide the residues; the full variable domain reads: DAGVTQSPTHLIKTRGQQVTLRCSPISGHKSVSWYQQVLGQGPQFIFQYYEKEERGRGNFPDRFSARQFPNYSSELNVNALLLGDSALYLCASSLSSETPVGYTFGSGTRLTVV.